This T cell receptor beta chain originates from a study of T cells after yellow fever vaccination. Template switching with 5'RACE generated the TCR cDNA and added a universal primer site and UMIs. From the 5' RACE reads, TCRdb called clonotypes with MiXCR, one entry per CDR3 protein. The sample has under 700,000 distinct CDR3 sequences; roughly 17% are singletons. This clonotype was observed a handful of times. No antigen is known for it. The CDR3 sequence is 15 residues long. The V end was cut by 1 base, the J end by 6 bases, with 18 bases between. The germline gives CDR1 DFQATT, CDR2 SNEGSKA (reference sequence). Findings of the study overall: Weaker in magnitude, the secondary response showed a faster peak on day 5 versus 15. Subsequent to the booster, the majority of primary-vaccination clones reappeared (roughly 95% CD4, 88% CD8). Repertoires sorted by FACS could include abundant clonotypes that are contaminants from the bulk population.

The sample consisted of PBMCs, taken 5 to 6 days after the first yellow fever vaccination. The clonotype originates from a man aged 18 to 29 who received the YFV17D yellow fever vaccine. The chain combines TRBV20-1 with TRBJ1-1; perhaps TRBD1 as D (6 bases). CDR3 coding DNA: TGCAGTGCTAGAGCCCTACAGGGTGCTCGAGCTGAAGCTTTCTTT. Its protein product is CSARALQGARAEAFF.